This T cell receptor beta chain was identified in a study of early T cells in non-severe SARS-CoV-2 infection. Turning to the study itself: Unsorted whole blood bulk RNA was sequenced, with unpaired chains.

TCRdb redid the calling of the 5' RACE reads with MiXCR, one entry per CDR3 protein. Of tens of thousands of distinct CDR3 sequences detected, around 6.5% appear once; the ten largest clones hold under 5.5%. Germline assignment: CDR1 SEHNR and CDR2 FQNEAQ (reference sequence). The ends were cut back, 0 bases at V and 5 bases at J, with 10 bases in the middle. CDR3 size: 14 residues. Many counts were recorded for this clonotype. Sequenced input: whole blood. This sequence was found in an adult who was a healthcare worker with PCR-confirmed SARS-CoV-2 infection or an uninfected control (not recorded which). The chain couples TRBV7-9 to TRBJ2-5, with D tentatively TRBD1 (5 bases). The CDR3 region has the DNA TGTGCCAGCAGCTTAGCAGGGGCCGGCGAGACCCAGTACTTC. This sequence encodes CASSLAGAGETQYF.